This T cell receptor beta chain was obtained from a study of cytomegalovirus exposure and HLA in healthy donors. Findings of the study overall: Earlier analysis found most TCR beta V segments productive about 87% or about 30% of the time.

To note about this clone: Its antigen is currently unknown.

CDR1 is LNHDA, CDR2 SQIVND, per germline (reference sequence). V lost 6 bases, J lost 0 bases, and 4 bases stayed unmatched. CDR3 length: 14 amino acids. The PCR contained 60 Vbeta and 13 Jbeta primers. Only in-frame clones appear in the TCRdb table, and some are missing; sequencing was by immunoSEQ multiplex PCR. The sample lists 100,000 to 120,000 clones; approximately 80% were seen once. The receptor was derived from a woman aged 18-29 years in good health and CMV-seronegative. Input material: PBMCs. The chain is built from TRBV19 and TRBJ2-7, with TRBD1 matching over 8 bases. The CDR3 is CASRRTGSSYEQYV. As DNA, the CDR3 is TGTGCCAGTAGAAGGACAGGGAGCTCCTACGAGCAGTACGTC.